This TCR beta chain was sequenced during a study of PD-1 blockade in classical Hodgkin lymphoma. Findings and caveats of the study: The baseline diversity of complete responders showed similarity to that of newly diagnosed patients. Relative to healthy donors, newly diagnosed patients reportedly had lower baseline TCR diversity, which was reported as lower still in relapsed/refractory patients.

The patients all showed relapse after autologous stem cell transplantation, while their brentuximab vedotin exposure varied. This clone occurred a few times. Its cognate antigen is unknown. Trimming removed 0 bases from V and 1 base from J, with 8 bases in between. CDR1 and CDR2 from the germline V gene are SGDLS and YYNGEE. This CDR3 has 15 residues. The method was immunoSEQ multiplex PCR; TCRdb's version includes in-frame clones alone and lacks a portion of them. The repertoire holds 6,000 to 6,500 clones, with approximately 80% as singletons. V and J are TRBV9 and TRBJ2-1, with unresolved D. The clonotype was recovered from a human donor with classical Hodgkin lymphoma. Sequencing used peripheral blood mononuclear cells (PBMCs), obtained at baseline. The CDR3 DNA sequence: TGTGCCAGCAGCGTAGACGGTAAATCCTACAATGAGCAGTTCTTC. Translating gives CASSVDGKSYNEQFF.